A single sample gave rise to the 31 T cell receptor beta chains below, sequenced in a study of control samples from healthy donors and cancer patients. Profiled with immunoSEQ multiplex PCR; TCRdb holds only in-frame clones, not every one. This sample has about 160,000 clones, with 90% to 95% found just once. Sample: blood. These receptors were taken from a woman aged 55-70 years in good health.

This chain uses TRBV19 with TRBJ2-1, with a tentative D call TRBD1 (6 bases). CDR1 LNHDA and CDR2 SQIVND come from the germline V gene (reference sequence). The CDR3 has 14 amino acids. V lost 5 bases to trimming and J lost 1 base, with 9 bases between them. The CDR3 coding sequence is TGTGCCAGTAGTGAGGACAGATCCTACAATGAGCAGTTCTTC. This translates into CASSEDRSYNEQFF.

The chain carries TRBV12-3 or TRBV12-4 and TRBJ1-1; tentative D call: TRBD1 (5 bases). Trimming took 7 bases from V and 4 from J, leaving 13 bases between them. The CDR3 sequence is 13 residues long. CDR3 protein: CASTQDQGTEAFF. DNA for the CDR3: TGTGCCAGCACTCAAGACCAGGGCACTGAAGCTTTCTTT.

The V gene is TRBV7-2, the J gene TRBJ2-5; D might be TRBD2 (7 bases). V was trimmed by 5 bases and J by 5 bases, leaving 21 bases between them. This CDR3 comprises 16 residues. Looked up from germline, CDR1 is SGHTA and CDR2 is FQGNSA. The CDR3 region is CASSLRPGGTGETQYF. The CDR3 coding sequence is TGTGCCAGCAGCCTACGACCGGGGGGCACCGGGGAGACCCAGTACTTC.

This clone is a singleton in its sample. This sequence joins TRBV6-2 or TRBV6-3 and TRBJ1-1; D is uncertain. Trimming removed 5 bases at V and 1 base at J, with 8 bases between. There are 13 residues in the CDR3. Germline CDR1 reads MNHEY; CDR2 reads SVGEGT. DNA for the CDR3: TGTGCCAGCAGTCCCGGACGGAACACTGAAGCTTTCTTT. It translates to CASSPGRNTEAFF.

The rearrangement links TRBV7-2 to TRBJ2-7; 9 bases are shared with TRBD2. The V and J ends lost 6 bases and 7 bases, in that order; junction bases with no gene match: 13. CDR1 SGHTA and CDR2 FQGNSA come from the germline V gene. The CDR3 runs to 15 residues. In nucleotides, the CDR3 is TGTGCCAGCAGGGTGGCAGGCGGGGGGGCCGGTGAGCAGTACTTC. Protein product: CASRVAGGGAGEQYF.

The chain combines TRBV19 with TRBJ1-1; D might be TRBD1 (5 bases). The CDR3 sequence is 18 residues long. CDR1 LNHDA and CDR2 SQIVND come from the germline V gene (reference sequence). Deletions cut 4 bases from V and 4 bases from J, with 25 bases between. CDR3 amino acids: CASSSDYFRVGGGTEAFF. CDR3 nucleotide sequence: TGTGCCAGTAGTAGCGACTACTTCAGGGTGGGTGGGGGCACTGAAGCTTTCTTT.

The rearrangement uses TRBV3-1 (or the pseudogene TRBV3-2) and TRBJ1-6; D is perhaps TRBD1 (5 bases). Germline CDR1 is LGHDT and CDR2 is YNNKEL (reference sequence). The V gene lost 1 base and the J gene lost 7 bases, with 14 bases spanning the gap. This CDR3 spans 16 amino acids. The DNA of the CDR3 is TGTGCCAGCAGCCAAGGGGCCGGGGCCGAGAATTCACCCCTCCACTTT. It codes for CASSQGAGAENSPLHF.

This chain links TRBV5-1 with TRBJ1-3; a possible D gene is TRBD1 (5 bases). This CDR3 is built from 15 residues. V was shortened by 0 bases and J by 3 bases, with 10 bases between the two germline ends. In germline, CDR1 is SGHRS, CDR2 YFSETQ. The DNA of the CDR3 is TGCGCCAGCAGCTTGGAGGGGACGGATGGAAACACCATATATTTT. Encoded protein: CASSLEGTDGNTIYF. Full variable domain (missing parts from reference TRBV5-1 and TRBJ1-3): KAGVTQTPRYLIKTRGQQVTLSCSPISGHRSVSWYQQTPGQGLQFLFEYFSETQRNKGNFPGRFSGRQFSNSRSEMNVSTLELGDSALYLCASSLEGTDGNTIYFGEGSWLTVV.

In the case of this clone: Other DNA sequences in this sample translate to the same CDR3. The chain combines TRBV19 with TRBJ1-4; TRBD1 matches at 7 bases. The CDR3 runs to 16 residues. CDR1 and CDR2 from the germline V gene are LNHDA and SQIVND (reference sequence). With V trimmed by 5 bases and J by 7 bases, 13 bases remained unmatched. In DNA, the CDR3 is TGTGCCAGTAGTCCGACGGAGGGGGCGCAAGCTGAAAAACTGTTTTTT. It yields the protein CASSPTEGAQAEKLFF.

This clone appeared a single time. This chain connects TRBV5-1 to TRBJ2-3, with D uncertain. Germline lookup yields CDR1 SGHRS and CDR2 YFSETQ. V was shortened by 6 bases and J by 1 base, with 9 bases between the two germline ends. The CDR3 runs to 13 residues. The chain's CDR3 is CASMPRGTDTQYF. The CDR3 DNA reads as TGCGCCAGCATGCCTCGAGGCACAGATACGCAGTATTTT.

The chain couples TRBV30 to TRBJ1-5; D ambiguous. Germline CDR1 and CDR2: GTSNPN and SVGIG (reference sequence). This CDR3 comprises 13 residues. Trimming removed 2 bases from V and 6 bases from J, with 11 bases in between. CDR3 in amino acids: CAWSFTRGQPQHF. CDR3 nucleotides: TGTGCCTGGAGTTTCACACGCGGTCAGCCCCAGCATTTT.

On this clone itself: At one end, the junction sequence differs from germline, possibly due to a read error. The V and J genes are TRBV4-2 and TRBJ1-3; TRBD1 matches at 10 bases. The V gene's germline CDR1 is LGHNA and CDR2 YNFKEQ. CDR3 length equals 14 residues. CDR3 loop: CAGSQGTGVNTIYF. The DNA of the CDR3 is TGTGCCGGCAGCCAAGGGACAGGGGTTAACACCATATATTTT.

The J gene is TRBJ1-1, the V gene TRBV4-1; tentatively, D is TRBD1 (6 bases). Germline CDR1 reads MGHRA; CDR2 reads YSYEKL. CDR3 length equals 13 residues. V was trimmed by 4 bases and J by 2 bases, leaving 8 bases between them. The CDR3 coding sequence is TGCGCCAGCAGCCCACAGGGTAACACTGAAGCTTTCTTT. As protein: CASSPQGNTEAFF.

This rearrangement joins TRBV4-3 to TRBJ2-7; D possibly uses TRBD1 or TRBD2 (6 bases each). The length of the CDR3 is 15 residues. V lost 1 base and J lost 3, with 13 bases in between. From germline, CDR1 is LGHNA and CDR2 YSLEER. As DNA, the CDR3 is TGCGCCAGCAGCCAAGCGGGGGCCAGATTCTACGAGCAGTACTTC. As protein: CASSQAGARFYEQYF.

V and J are TRBV7-8 and TRBJ1-4; TRBD1 matches 9 bases. After removal of 1 base from V and 7 bases from J, the junction contained 1 base not matched to a gene. The CDR3 is 14 residues long. CDR1 and CDR2 (germline): SGHVS, FQNEAQ. CDR3 residues: CASSLGDRVEKLFF. CDR3 nucleotide sequence: TGTGCCAGCAGCTTAGGGGACAGGGTTGAAAAACTGTTTTTT.

Written as DNA, the CDR3 is TGTGCCAGCAGCTCCGACAGGGTTGTTGAAAAACTGTTTTTT. It translates to CASSSDRVVEKLFF. The chain couples TRBV6-5 to TRBJ1-4, with TRBD1 matching 7 bases. Germline V gene lookup returns CDR1 MNHEY and CDR2 SVGAGI. The CDR3 runs to 14 residues. V lost 6 bases to trimming and J lost 7 bases; unmatched junction nucleotides: 8.

The chain has TRBV6-5 and TRBJ2-7; D is possibly TRBD1 (5 bases). CDR1 is MNHEY and CDR2 is SVGAGI in the germline V gene. The CDR3 is 14 residues long. V was shortened by 2 bases and J by 3 bases, with 11 bases between the two germline ends. This chain's CDR3 is CASSYDSQLYEQYF. The CDR3 DNA reads TGTGCCAGCAGTTACGACAGCCAACTCTACGAGCAGTACTTC.

This chain connects TRBV5-1 to TRBJ2-1; D remains ambiguous. V was clipped by 0 bases and J by 2 bases, with 6 bases between them. This CDR3 comprises 14 residues. Per germline, CDR1 SGHRS and CDR2 YFSETQ. The CDR3 protein is CASSLVETYNEQFF. The CDR3 region has the DNA TGCGCCAGCAGCTTGGTGGAAACCTACAATGAGCAGTTCTTC.

J is TRBJ2-5 and V is TRBV19; 8 bases fit TRBD1. The length of the CDR3 is 14 residues. Germline-derived CDR1 and CDR2 are LNHDA and SQIVND (reference sequence). V lost 4 bases to trimming and J lost 3 bases; unmatched junction nucleotides: 4. The CDR3 loop is CASSKMTGEETQYF. The CDR3 DNA sequence: TGTGCCAGTAGTAAAATGACAGGGGAAGAGACCCAGTACTTC. Variable domain in full (rest from reference TRBV19 and TRBJ2-5): DGGITQSPKYLFRKEGQNVTLSCEQNLNHDAMYWYRQDPGQGLRLIYYSQIVNDFQKGDIAEGYSVSREKKESFPLTVTSAQKNPTAFYLCASSKMTGEETQYFGPGTRLLVL.

CDR3 protein: CASSDPGRKNTEAFF. CDR3 DNA: TGCGCCAGCAGCGATCCAGGCAGAAAAAACACTGAAGCTTTCTTT. V is TRBV4-1 and J is TRBJ1-1; D gene uncertain. This CDR3 is built from 15 residues. The V gene's germline CDR1 is MGHRA and CDR2 YSYEKL. V lost 5 bases and J 2 bases, leaving 15 bases between the germline ends.

J is TRBJ2-7 and V is TRBV9, with TRBD2 identical over 8 bases. V trimming: 3 bases; J trimming: 9 bases; junction bases outside the gene matches: 11. Germline CDR1 SGDLS, CDR2 YYNGEE. The CDR3 loop spans 14 amino acids. The chain's CDR3 is CASSAPGGPSRQYF. The CDR3 DNA follows: TGTGCCAGCAGCGCCCCGGGGGGGCCGAGCCGGCAGTACTTC.

The genes are TRBV6-4 and TRBJ2-1, with D perhaps being TRBD1 or TRBD2 (7 bases each). The CDR3 consists of 12 residues. V was cut by 8 bases and J by 8 bases, with 13 bases left in between. Germline CDR1 MRHNA, CDR2 SNTAGT. CDR3 in amino acids: CASGRGPYEQFF. CDR3 in DNA: TGTGCCAGCGGGAGGGGGCCCTATGAGCAGTTCTTC.

This clone was detected only a few times. The chain combines TRBV2 with TRBJ1-1; no clear D. V lost 5 bases and J lost 0, with 10 bases in between. The germline gives CDR1 SNHLY, CDR2 FYNNEI. CDR3 size: 14 residues. DNA of the CDR3: TGTGCCAGCAGTTCGGCCACTTTGAACACTGAAGCTTTCTTT. Translated: CASSSATLNTEAFF.

The V gene is TRBV19, the J gene TRBJ2-7; tentatively, D is TRBD1 (5 bases). The CDR3 loop spans 17 amino acids. The V gene's germline CDR1 is LNHDA and CDR2 SQIVND (reference sequence). V gave up 1 base and J gave up 5 bases, with 21 bases separating them. The CDR3 DNA reads as TGTGCCAGTAGTATAGTTCCTCGGCCAGGGTCTAGGGACGAGCAGTACTTC. Its translation: CASSIVPRPGSRDEQYF.

V usage is TRBV5-4 and J usage is TRBJ2-1; 7 nucleotides match TRBD1. The V gene end was trimmed by 0 bases and the J gene end by 5 bases; junction bases not matched to a gene: 2. CDR3 size: 14 residues. The germline CDR1 and CDR2 sequences are SGHNT and YYREEE (reference sequence). CDR3: CASSLGDSHNEQFF. The DNA of the CDR3 is TGTGCCAGCAGCTTGGGGGACAGCCACAATGAGCAGTTCTTC.

The chain recombines TRBV27 with TRBJ1-1; possibly TRBD1 for D (6 bases). This CDR3 has 16 residues. Germline assignment: CDR1 MNHEY and CDR2 SMNVEV (reference sequence). Deletions cut 0 bases from V and 4 bases from J, with 15 bases between. The CDR3 sequence: CASSLSGRGRGTEAFF. The CDR3 DNA reads TGTGCCAGCAGTTTATCGGGGAGGGGGAGAGGCACTGAAGCTTTCTTT.

This clone showed up just once. The DNA for the CDR3 is TGTGCCAGCAGTGAAGGGGTTACGACCCTCCACTTT. Its translation is CASSEGVTTLHF. V is TRBV2 and J is TRBJ1-6, with D uncertain. The CDR3 contains 12 residues. Trimming cost V 1 base and J 14 bases, with 9 bases left between them. Looked up from germline, CDR1 is SNHLY and CDR2 is FYNNEI.

This clone is a singleton in its sample. The chain recombines TRBV7-2 with TRBJ1-3, with 9 bases matching TRBD1. The germline gives CDR1 SGHTA, CDR2 FQGNSA. The CDR3 is 14 amino acids. With V trimmed by 7 bases and J by 2 bases, 3 bases remained unmatched. The CDR3 DNA follows: TGTGCCAGCAAACGGGACAGGGCTGGAAACACCATATATTTT. Its translation: CASKRDRAGNTIYF.

CDR3 region: CASSSGTGVSLNTEAFF. The CDR3 coding sequence is TGCGCCAGCAGCTCAGGGACAGGGGTCTCCCTGAACACTGAAGCTTTCTTT. The rearrangement uses TRBV5-1 and TRBJ1-1, with TRBD1 identical over 10 bases. The CDR3 runs to 17 residues. V trimming: 3 bases; J trimming: 0 bases; junction bases outside the gene matches: 8. Germline V gene data show CDR1 as SGHRS and CDR2 as YFSETQ.

This chain uses TRBV18 with TRBJ1-2, with 7 bases that match TRBD1. There are 15 residues in the CDR3. The germline V gene encodes CDR1 KGHSH and CDR2 LQKENI. The trim removed 0 bases at V and 8 bases at J, leaving 9 bases unmatched. The CDR3 loop reads CASSPPPGTGEGYTF. As DNA, the CDR3 is TGTGCCAGCTCACCACCCCCCGGCACAGGGGAAGGCTACACCTTC. The variable domain in full, with the rest retrieved from reference TRBV18 and TRBJ1-2, is NAGVMQNPRHLVRRRGQEARLRCSPMKGHSHVYWYRQLPEEGLKFMVYLQKENIIDESGMPKERFSAEFPKEGPSILRIQQVVRGDSAAYFCASSPPPGTGEGYTFGSGTRLTVV.

V and J are TRBV29-1 and TRBJ1-2, with TRBD1 as a possible D gene (6 bases). Between the trimmed V and J ends, which lost 6 bases and 1 base, there was a span of 9 bases. The germline CDR1 and CDR2 sequences are SQVTM and ANQGSEA. CDR3 length: 12 amino acids. CDR3 coding DNA: TGCAGCGTGGAGGACAGTAACTATGGCTACACCTTC. The encoded protein is CSVEDSNYGYTF.